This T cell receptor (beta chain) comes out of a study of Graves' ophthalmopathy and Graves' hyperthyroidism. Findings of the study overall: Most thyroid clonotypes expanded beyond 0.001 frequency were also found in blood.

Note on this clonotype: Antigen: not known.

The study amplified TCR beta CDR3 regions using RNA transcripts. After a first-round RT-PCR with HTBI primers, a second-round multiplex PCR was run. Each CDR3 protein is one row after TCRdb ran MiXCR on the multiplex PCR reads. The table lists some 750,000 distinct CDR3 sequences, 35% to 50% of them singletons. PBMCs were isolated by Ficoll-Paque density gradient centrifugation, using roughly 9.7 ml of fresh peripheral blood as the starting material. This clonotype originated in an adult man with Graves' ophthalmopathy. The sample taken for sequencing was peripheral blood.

Written as DNA, the CDR3 is TGTGCCAGCAGCATGTCGGGACTGGGGAGGGGCGGGGAGCTGTTTTTT. Translating gives CASSMSGLGRGGELFF. V usage is TRBV7-3 and J usage is TRBJ2-2; the match to TRBD2 covers 7 bases. Germline trimming cut 5 bases from V and 7 bases from J; bases unmatched to any gene: 13. Germline-derived CDR1 and CDR2 are SGHTA and FQGTGA. This CDR3 comprises 16 residues.